These T cell receptor beta chains were read from a single sample in a study of blood T cell repertoires in COVID-19. Clones were sequenced by immunoSEQ multiplex PCR, and TCRdb holds only the in-frame ones, with some missing. This table has over 150,000 clones, around 84% appearing once. Input material: peripheral blood. These receptor sequences come from a human donor in a cohort sampled during active COVID-19. Each CDR3 is given with its conserved first and last residue. D genes are given only for firm matches. Some rows mark clone size as missing; the rest say once, few, many or name a class of expanded clone.

>.|13|TRBV7-6|TRBJ2-7|.
CASSPHNPYEQYF
TGTGCCAGCAGCCCCCACAATCCCTACGAGCAGTACTTC
>.|15|TRBV18|TRBJ2-3|.
CASPPLRSSTDTQYF
TGTGCCAGCCCGCCTCTTCGCAGTAGCACAGATACGCAGTATTTT
>.|12|TRBV30|TRBJ2-7|.
CACYRDSYEQYF
TGTGCCTGTTACAGGGATTCCTACGAGCAGTACTTC
>TRBD1|15|TRBV20-1|TRBJ2-2|.
CSASDGTGDSGELFF
TGCAGTGCTAGTGATGGGACAGGGGATTCCGGGGAGCTGTTTTTT
>TRBD2|15|TRBV13|TRBJ2-1|.
CASSETSGRLNEQFF
TGTGCCAGCAGCGAAACTAGCGGGAGGCTGAATGAGCAGTTCTTC
>TRBD1|15|TRBV12-5|TRBJ2-7|few
CASGDLPGQGHEQYF
TGTGCTAGTGGTGACCTACCGGGACAGGGGCACGAGCAGTACTTC
>TRBD2|15|TRBV9|TRBJ2-2|.
CASSVSGVNTGELFF
TGTGCCAGCAGCGTTAGCGGGGTCAACACCGGGGAGCTGTTTTTT
>TRBD2|18|TRBV7-2|TRBJ2-7|once
CASSLVVPAGGTPYEQYF
TGTGCCAGCAGCTTAGTGGTTCCGGCGGGAGGAACCCCCTACGAGCAGTACTTC
>TRBD1|15|TRBV24-1|TRBJ2-2|.
CATSEAKQGGGELFF
TGTGCCACCAGTGAAGCTAAACAGGGGGGCGGGGAGCTGTTTTTT
>.|15|TRBV2|TRBJ1-4|.
CASSLDPGQSEKLFF
TGTGCCAGCAGTCTTGATCCGGGTCAGTCTGAAAAACTGTTTTTT
>TRBD1|17|TRBV9|TRBJ1-6|.
CASSVSPGTGVDSPLHF
TGTGCCAGCAGCGTCTCCCCCGGGACAGGGGTGGATTCACCCCTCCACTTT
>.|12|TRBV12-3/TRBV12-4|TRBJ1-5|.
CASSHGDSPQHF
TGTGCCAGCAGCCACGGGGATTCGCCCCAGCATTTT
>.|13|TRBV19|TRBJ2-3|.
CASSIQRADTQYF
TGTGCCAGTAGTATTCAGCGAGCAGATACGCAGTATTTT
>.|14|TRBV7-9|TRBJ2-7|.
CASNSDRSSYEQYF
TGTGCCAGCAACAGCGACAGAAGCTCCTACGAGCAGTACTTC
>TRBD2|16|TRBV28|TRBJ2-3|.
CASRGASGSFTDTQYF
TGTGCCTCCAGGGGGGCTAGCGGGAGTTTCACAGATACGCAGTATTTT
>TRBD2|16|TRBV11-2|TRBJ2-1|once
CASRTQRGVSYNEQFF
TGTGCCAGCAGAACCCAGCGGGGAGTATCCTACAATGAGCAGTTCTTC
>.|15|TRBV6-1|TRBJ1-4|.
CASSQSGGKNEKLFF
TGTGCCAGCAGTCAGTCGGGAGGGAAAAATGAAAAACTGTTTTTT
>TRBD1|14|TRBV28|TRBJ2-1|.
CASSTGSAYNEQFF
TGTGCCAGCTCGACAGGGTCCGCCTACAATGAGCAGTTCTTC
>TRBD1|15|TRBV6-5|TRBJ1-6|.
CASSSKDRDNSPLHF
TGTGCCAGCAGTTCCAAGGACAGGGATAATTCACCCCTCCACTTT
>.|15|TRBV7-8|TRBJ2-5|few
CASSFFGGIQETQYF
TGTGCCAGCAGCTTCTTCGGAGGGATCCAAGAGACCCAGTACTTC
>TRBD1|15|TRBV5-1|TRBJ2-7|.
CASSLDRGSFYEQYF
TGCGCCAGCAGCTTGGACAGGGGGAGTTTCTACGAGCAGTACTTC
>.|14|TRBV5-1|TRBJ1-2|.
CASTLTPSDYGYTF
TGCGCCAGCACCCTTACGCCATCGGACTATGGCTACACCTTC
>.|14|TRBV3-1/TRBV3-2|TRBJ2-5|.
CASSQSARSETQYF
TGTGCCAGCAGCCAAAGCGCGAGGTCAGAGACCCAGTACTTC
>TRBD1|14|TRBV18|TRBJ2-7|.
CASSPSGTGNEQYF
TGTGCCAGCTCACCATCTGGGACAGGGAACGAGCAGTACTTC
>.|15|TRBV4-1|TRBJ1-3|.
CASSQGTWTGNTIYF
TGCGCCAGCAGCCAGGGGACATGGACTGGAAACACCATATATTTT
>TRBD1|18|TRBV18|TRBJ1-5|.
CASSPRGLTGGGNQPQHF
TGTGCCAGCTCACCACGCGGCCTAACAGGGGGCGGCAATCAGCCCCAGCATTTT
>TRBD1|14|TRBV4-1|TRBJ2-7|.
CASSQEGTGGEQYF
TGCGCCAGCAGCCAAGAAGGGACAGGGGGGGAGCAGTACTTC
>TRBD1|16|TRBV28|TRBJ1-5|once
CASSLFLQGAKQPQHF
TGTGCCAGCAGTTTATTTCTCCAGGGGGCAAAGCAGCCCCAGCATTTT
>.|16|TRBV1|TRBJ2-3|.
CTKHSGRTTSTDTQYF
TGCACCAAGCACAGCGGGAGGACCACTAGCACAGATACGCAGTATTTT
>.|16|TRBV6-5|TRBJ2-7|few
CASSSRGALAPNEQYF
TGTGCCAGCAGTTCCAGGGGGGCGCTTGCCCCCAACGAGCAGTACTTC
>TRBD2|15|TRBV11-2|TRBJ2-1|.
CASSLIAGGPGEQFF
TGTGCCAGCAGCTTAATAGCGGGAGGGCCGGGTGAGCAGTTCTTC
>TRBD1|15|TRBV7-7|TRBJ2-2|few
CASSPGTGSSGELFF
TGTGCTAGCAGCCCCGGGACAGGGTCCTCCGGGGAGCTGTTTTTT
>TRBD2|13|TRBV29-1|TRBJ2-1|.
CSVVASGRGEQFF
TGCAGCGTTGTGGCTAGCGGGAGGGGTGAGCAGTTCTTC
>TRBD2|16|TRBV5-6|TRBJ2-1|.
CASSLGLAGVANEQFF
TGTGCCAGCAGCTTGGGACTAGCGGGAGTGGCCAATGAGCAGTTCTTC
>.|13|TRBV10-1|TRBJ1-2|.
CASSPQGWYGYTF
TGCGCCAGCAGTCCACAGGGATGGTATGGCTACACCTTC
>.|16|TRBV19|TRBJ2-6|.
CASSIGSSSGANVLTF
TGTGCCAGTAGTATAGGCTCGAGCTCTGGGGCCAACGTCCTGACTTTC
>TRBD2|15|TRBV4-2|TRBJ2-7|once
CASSQVAGGPYEQYF
TGTGCCAGCAGCCAAGTGGCGGGAGGGCCCTACGAGCAGTACTTC
>TRBD1|14|TRBV27|TRBJ1-1|few
CASSLLNRGTEAFF
TGTGCCAGCAGTTTACTGAACAGGGGCACTGAAGCTTTCTTT
>.|13|TRBV6-1|TRBJ1-2|.
CASSERFNYGYTF
TGTGCCAGCAGTGAACGTTTTAACTATGGCTACACCTTC
>.|14|TRBV5-1|TRBJ1-1|once
CASSLEGRQTEAFF
TGCGCCAGCAGCTTGGAGGGGCGGCAAACCGAAGCTTTCTTT
>TRBD1|14|TRBV19|TRBJ2-3|.
CATYDRGRTDTQYF
TGTGCCACCTACGACAGGGGGCGGACAGATACGCAGTATTTT
>.|18|TRBV13|TRBJ1-2|.
CASSSPGQRIRANYGYTF
TGTGCCAGCAGCTCACCGGGACAAAGAATCAGAGCTAACTATGGCTACACCTTC
>TRBD2|17|TRBV7-2|TRBJ2-7|.
CASSLGGGGSGSYEQYF
TGTGCCAGCAGCTTAGGAGGTGGGGGTAGCGGGTCCTACGAGCAGTACTTC
>.|12|TRBV3-1/TRBV3-2|TRBJ2-1|.
CASSQSRGEQFF
TGTGCCAGCAGCCAGAGTAGGGGTGAGCAGTTCTTC
>TRBD2|15|TRBV30|TRBJ2-7|.
CAWSPPASGSLEQYF
TGTGCCTGGAGCCCCCCGGCTAGCGGGAGTCTCGAGCAGTACTTC
>.|15|TRBV2|TRBJ2-4|few
CASSGNRVAKNIQYF
TGTGCCAGCAGTGGAAACAGGGTAGCCAAAAACATTCAGTACTTC
>.|13|TRBV18|TRBJ2-1|.
CASSPEQVDEQFF
TGTGCCAGCTCACCAGAGCAAGTAGATGAGCAGTTCTTC
>TRBD1|13|TRBV24-1|TRBJ2-1|.
CATSDSGGIEQFF
TGTGCCACCAGTGATTCAGGGGGCATTGAGCAGTTCTTC
>.|14|TRBV5-6|TRBJ2-7|.
CASSWFGGGNEQYF
TGTGCCAGCAGCTGGTTTGGAGGGGGCAACGAGCAGTACTTC
>.|16|TRBV14|TRBJ2-2|.
CASSQFPSENTGELFF
TGTGCCAGCAGCCAATTCCCCAGTGAGAACACCGGGGAGCTGTTTTTT
>.|14|TRBV5-5|TRBJ1-5|.
CASSFGRVGQPQHF
TGTGCCAGCAGCTTTGGCAGGGTGGGTCAGCCCCAGCATTTT
>TRBD1|15|TRBV6-5|TRBJ1-5|.
CASSQKGQSAQPQHF
TGTGCCAGCAGCCAGAAGGGACAGTCCGCTCAGCCCCAGCATTTT
>TRBD1|16|TRBV9|TRBJ1-1|.
CASSAGTGQYDTEAFF
TGTGCCAGCAGCGCCGGGACAGGGCAGTATGACACTGAAGCTTTCTTT
>TRBD1|15|TRBV7-9|TRBJ2-2|.
CASSPRDRFTGELFF
TGTGCCAGCAGCCCCCGGGACAGGTTCACCGGGGAGCTGTTTTTT